Listed below are T cell receptor beta chains from one sample, sequenced in a study of shared clonotypes between healthy human individuals. This table comes from immunoSEQ multiplex PCR, and its TCRdb copy is limited to in-frame clones, with some not included. The sample holds fewer than 1.4 million clones; around three quarters are singletons and the top ten take 0.5% to 0.65%. The sequenced sample consisted of memory CD4+ T cells from PBMCs. Every receptor here comes from a man between 18 and 29 years old in good health. Some clones in this sample may be carry-over from other donors' samples. Both conserved end residues are part of each CDR3. The D gene is left open where the match is weak. The listing skips clone size in some rows; elsewhere it reads once, few, many or a size class.

J,size,V,D,DNA,CDR3
TRBJ2-5,.,TRBV2,.,TGTGCCAGGCGACGGGATCAAGAGACCCAGTACTTC,CARRRDQETQYF
TRBJ2-2,few,TRBV5-1,.,TGCGCCAGCACCCTTGGTCAAGGGGAGCTGTTTTTT,CASTLGQGELFF
TRBJ1-1,.,TRBV6-5,.,TGTGCCAGCAGGATGGGTCTGCAGGACACTGAAGCTTTCTTT,CASRMGLQDTEAFF
TRBJ2-1,.,TRBV7-2,.,TGTGCCAGCAGCTTATCCCCCGGGGTCGGCTACAATGAGCAGTTCTTC,CASSLSPGVGYNEQFF
TRBJ2-5,.,TRBV9,TRBD1,TGTGCCAGCAGCGCGAAATGGGACAGGGGGCAAGAGACCCAGTACTTC,CASSAKWDRGQETQYF
TRBJ2-3,.,TRBV5-1,.,TGCGCCAGCAGCCAGGGGACCACAGATACGCAGTATTTT,CASSQGTTDTQYF
TRBJ1-6,.,TRBV27,.,TGTGCCAGCAGTCCCACAGGGAGCTCCTATAATTCACCCCTCCACTTT,CASSPTGSSYNSPLHF
TRBJ2-1,.,TRBV28,TRBD1,TGTGCCAGCAGTTTATTTTGGACAGGGGGCCGGAATGAGCAGTTCTTC,CASSLFWTGGRNEQFF
TRBJ2-5,once,TRBV28,.,TGTGCCAGCAGTTTCGGGCAGAACCAAGAGACCCAGTACTTC,CASSFGQNQETQYF
TRBJ2-7,.,TRBV10-3,TRBD1,TGTGCCATCAGTGACGGGACAGGGTCTATGGAGCAGTACTTC,CAISDGTGSMEQYF
TRBJ2-7,.,TRBV4-1,TRBD1,TGCGCCAGCAGCCACTTAGGACAGGACGAGCAGTACTTC,CASSHLGQDEQYF
TRBJ2-5,.,TRBV14,.,TGTGCCAGCAGCCGGTACAGGGTACGCCAAGAGACCCAGTACTTC,CASSRYRVRQETQYF
TRBJ2-6,.,TRBV6-1,.,TGTGCCAGCAGTGAAGGTGCCTCTGGGGCCAACGTCCTGACTTTC,CASSEGASGANVLTF
TRBJ2-7,.,TRBV11-2,.,TGTGCCAGCAGCTTATCAGGCGCCTACGAGCAGTACTTC,CASSLSGAYEQYF
TRBJ2-1,.,TRBV5-1,TRBD1,TGCGCCAGCAGGGTAGGCACACAGGGGGCAAATGAGCAGTTCTTC,CASRVGTQGANEQFF
TRBJ1-1,.,TRBV5-6,TRBD1,TGTGCCAGCAGAGGGACAGCTAACACTGAAGCTTTCTTT,CASRGTANTEAFF
TRBJ2-1,.,TRBV30,TRBD1,TGTGCCTTTACCCGGGACAGCGCCTACAATGAGCAGTTCTTC,CAFTRDSAYNEQFF
TRBJ2-2,.,TRBV9,.,TGTGCCAGCAGCCTGGATGCCGGGACTAACACCGGGGAGCTGTTTTTT,CASSLDAGTNTGELFF
TRBJ2-2,few,TRBV7-2,TRBD2,TGTGCCAGCAGCTCGCTAGCGGGAGCCTGGGCCGGGGAGCTGTTTTTT,CASSSLAGAWAGELFF
TRBJ2-7,.,TRBV6-1,.,TGTGCCAGCAGTTTGGGACCGCCGAGCTCCTACGAGCAGTACTTC,CASSLGPPSSYEQYF
TRBJ2-1,.,TRBV18,.,TGTGCCAGCTCACCGGACAGACACAATGAGCAGTTCTTC,CASSPDRHNEQFF
TRBJ2-2,.,TRBV27,TRBD2,TGTGCCAGCAGTCGCATAGCGGGAGGTGGCACCGGGGAGCTGTTTTTT,CASSRIAGGGTGELFF
TRBJ2-7,.,TRBV6-4,.,TGTGCCCTGGGCGGTAGCTCCTACGAGCAGTACTTC,CALGGSSYEQYF
TRBJ2-1,few,TRBV7-9,TRBD1,TGTGCCAGCAGCTTCAGACAGGGGATCTACAATGAGCAGTTCTTC,CASSFRQGIYNEQFF
TRBJ2-7,once,TRBV28,.,TGTGCCAGCAGTTCAAGGGCTTACGAGCAGTACTTC,CASSSRAYEQYF
TRBJ2-1,.,TRBV19,TRBD2,TGTGCCAGTAGTACCAGGGGCCCCCTGACTAGCGGGAGATTCTACAATGAGCAGTTCTTC,CASSTRGPLTSGRFYNEQFF
TRBJ2-5,.,TRBV18,TRBD1,TGTGCCAGCTCACCCGGGACAGCGTGGGCCCAGTACTTC,CASSPGTAWAQYF
TRBJ1-2,.,TRBV2,.,TGTGCCAGCAGTGAATTGGCGCTCAACTATGGCTACACCTTC,CASSELALNYGYTF
TRBJ2-2,.,TRBV30,TRBD2,TGTGCCTGGAGTGTTTGGGGGGGCACCGGGGAGCTGTTTTTT,CAWSVWGGTGELFF
TRBJ2-7,.,TRBV30,TRBD1,TGTGCCTGGAGTGGAACTCCCGGGACAGGGGCCCTCTACGAGCAGTACTTC,CAWSGTPGTGALYEQYF
TRBJ2-1,.,TRBV28,TRBD2,TGTGCCAGCAGTCCGACCGGACTAGCGGTCGGATATGAGCAGTTCTTC,CASSPTGLAVGYEQFF
TRBJ2-3,.,TRBV2,TRBD1,TGTGCCAGCATGCACGACAGGGGTGTCACAGATACGCAGTATTTT,CASMHDRGVTDTQYF
TRBJ2-7,.,TRBV11-2,.,TGTGCCAGCAGCTTATTGGCCGTCTCCTCCTACGAGCAGTACTTC,CASSLLAVSSYEQYF
TRBJ2-7,.,TRBV2,.,TGTGCCAGCAGTGAGGAGGGGTTCGAGCAGTACTTC,CASSEEGFEQYF
TRBJ1-4,.,TRBV4-2,.,TGTGCCAGCGGCGAGGACGGCCGAAATGAAAAACTGTTTTTT,CASGEDGRNEKLFF
TRBJ2-7,.,TRBV5-1,.,TGCGCCAGCAGCTTGGCCCAGGAATACGAGCAGTACTTC,CASSLAQEYEQYF
TRBJ1-1,.,TRBV7-2,.,TGTGCCAGCAGCTTCCGCGCAAACACTGAAGCTTTCTTT,CASSFRANTEAFF
TRBJ2-3,.,TRBV6-5,.,TGTGCCAGCAGTAAAAACAGGGTGACGGCAGATACGCAGTATTTT,CASSKNRVTADTQYF
TRBJ2-5,.,TRBV2,.,TGTGCCAGCAGTGCAGGACTTTGGGAGACCCAGTACTTC,CASSAGLWETQYF
TRBJ2-3,.,TRBV5-1,.,TGCGCCAGCAGACTGGGGCACGACACAGATACGCAGTATTTT,CASRLGHDTDTQYF
TRBJ1-3,once,TRBV5-5,.,TGTGCCAGCAGCTCAATTCTGTTGGGAAACACCATATATTTT,CASSSILLGNTIYF
TRBJ2-7,.,TRBV4-3,TRBD1,TGCGCCAGCAGCCCACGTCAGGGGGAGTATTACGAGCAGTACTTC,CASSPRQGEYYEQYF
TRBJ1-2,.,TRBV6-6,.,TGTGCCAGCAGTTACTCGTTTGGGGTATATGGCTACACCTTC,CASSYSFGVYGYTF